The 8 T cell receptor beta chains below were found in one sample sequenced in a study of T cell responses to AZD1222 COVID-19 vaccine. Repertoires were generated with immunoSEQ multiplex PCR, while TCRdb's copy carries only in-frame clones and drops some. The profile shows approximately 92,000 clones, about nine tenths of them singletons. The sample was peripheral blood, taken on day 0 of AZD1222 vaccination. These receptors were obtained from an adult in good health.

This chain uses TRBV7-8 with TRBJ1-5; no definite D call. CDR1 and CDR2 from the germline V gene are SGHVS and FQNEAQ. V was clipped by 0 bases and J by 4 bases, with 4 bases between them. This CDR3 is built from 13 residues. The CDR3 DNA is TGTGCCAGCAGCTTAGCGCGGAATCAGCCCCAGCATTTT. Protein: CASSLARNQPQHF.

This clone was seen once. The rearrangement uses TRBV7-2 and TRBJ1-2; 7 positions match TRBD1. CDR3 length equals 14 residues. Germline values: CDR1 SGHTA, CDR2 FQGNSA. The V gene end was trimmed by 1 base and the J gene end by 5 bases; junction bases not matched to a gene: 4. CDR3 amino acids: CASSLDRGGYGYTF. CDR3 coding DNA: TGTGCCAGCAGCTTAGACAGGGGAGGGTATGGCTACACCTTC.

This clone was seen once. The chain links TRBV21-1 to TRBJ1-5. TRBV21-1 is a documented pseudogene. The CDR3 spans 15 residues. CDR3 DNA sequence: TGTGCCTTCCGAGGGGGGGGCAAGGGCAATCAGCCCCAGCATTTT. As protein: CAFRGGGKGNQPQHF.

The chain is built from TRBV30 and TRBJ1-4; D is possibly TRBD1 (6 bases). The CDR3 is 15 residues long. The germline gives CDR1 GTSNPN, CDR2 SVGIG (reference sequence). V was pared by 3 bases and J by 7 bases, with 18 bases between. The CDR3 sequence: CAWSYKTAGAEKLFF. For the CDR3, the DNA is TGTGCCTGGAGCTACAAAACAGCAGGGGCTGAAAAACTGTTTTTT.

V gene TRBV2 combines with J gene TRBJ2-1; 7 nucleotides match TRBD1. The germline gives CDR1 SNHLY, CDR2 FYNNEI. The length of the CDR3 is 15 residues. Germline trimming cut 7 bases from V and 1 base from J; bases unmatched to any gene: 7. The CDR3 DNA is TGTGCCAGCACTAGGGGGCAAGGGTCCTACAATGAGCAGTTCTTC. Its protein is CASTRGQGSYNEQFF.

A single count supports this clone. V gene TRBV6-1 combines with J gene TRBJ1-2; D not resolved. CDR1 and CDR2 from the germline V gene are MNHNS and SASEGT. V was trimmed by 5 bases and J by 4 bases, leaving 14 bases between them. CDR3 length: 14 residues. CDR3 amino acids: CASSWAELPYGYTF. CDR3 nucleotides: TGTGCCAGCAGTTGGGCCGAACTCCCCTATGGCTACACCTTC.

The chain is built from TRBV12-3 or TRBV12-4 and TRBJ2-2; D is unclear. V was trimmed by 6 bases and J by 2 bases, leaving 7 bases between them. This CDR3 is 13 amino acids long. The CDR3 DNA reads TGTGCCAGCAGCTTGGGAAACACCGGGGAGCTGTTTTTT. As protein: CASSLGNTGELFF.

This chain links TRBV7-9 with TRBJ2-3; possibly TRBD1 for D (5 bases). This CDR3 contains 14 residues. V shed 8 bases and J shed 1 base, with 13 bases lying between them. CDR1 is SEHNR, CDR2 FQNEAQ, per germline (reference sequence). CDR3 sequence reads: CASPLGQGTDTQYF. For the CDR3, the DNA is TGTGCCAGCCCTCTGGGGCAGGGCACAGATACGCAGTATTTT. Full variable domain (remainder filled in from reference TRBV7-9 and TRBJ2-3): DTGVSQNPRHKITKRGQNVTFRCDPISEHNRLYWYRQTLGQGPEFLTYFQNEAQLEKSRLLSDRFSAERPKGSFSTLEIQRTEQGDSAMYLCASPLGQGTDTQYFGPGTRLTVL.